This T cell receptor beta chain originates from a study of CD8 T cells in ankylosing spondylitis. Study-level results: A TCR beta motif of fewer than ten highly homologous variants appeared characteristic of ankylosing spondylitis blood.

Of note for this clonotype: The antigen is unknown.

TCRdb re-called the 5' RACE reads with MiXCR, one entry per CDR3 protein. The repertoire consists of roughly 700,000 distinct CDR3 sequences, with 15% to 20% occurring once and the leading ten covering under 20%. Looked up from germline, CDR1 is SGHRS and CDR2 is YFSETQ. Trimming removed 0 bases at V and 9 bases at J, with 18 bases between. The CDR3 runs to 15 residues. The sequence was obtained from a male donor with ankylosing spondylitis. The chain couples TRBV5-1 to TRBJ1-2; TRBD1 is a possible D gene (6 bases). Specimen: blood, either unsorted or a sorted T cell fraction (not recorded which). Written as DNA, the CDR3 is TGCGCCAGCAGCTTGGTTGACAGGTCCGGACCTAGCTACACCTTC. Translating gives CASSLVDRSGPSYTF.